Detailed here is one T cell receptor beta chain. The identical CDR3 is also encoded by other nucleotide sequences in the sample. These data come from a study of blood T cell repertoires in COVID-19. In the original analysis: Reference gene primer amplification gave estimated nucleated cell counts. This table comes from immunoSEQ multiplex PCR, and its TCRdb copy is limited to in-frame clones, with some not included. V, J and clone size are taken as reported in that table, and D and trimming were inferred from the DNA itself. The sample consists of more than 120,000 clones, 85% to 90% of them appearing once. Sequenced sample: peripheral blood. This receptor was identified in a man in his fifties who had recovered from COVID-19.

The CDR3 nucleotides read TGTGCCAGCAGTCTAGACAGGGGGTATGGCTACACCTTC. Translating gives CASSLDRGYGYTF. This chain links TRBV12-3 or TRBV12-4 with TRBJ1-2; 9 nucleotides agree with TRBD1. V shed 5 bases and J 5 bases; nucleotides not matched to a gene: 3. The CDR3 loop spans 13 amino acids.